This TCR beta chain was identified during a study of T cell repertoires in cytomegalovirus infection. Background on the study: In the study, CMV epitopes included recently identified HLA-C-restricted and well-studied HLA-B-restricted ones.

As for this clonotype: What it binds is unknown.

TCRdb re-analysed the reads in MiXCR, keeping a single row per CDR3 protein. The sample lists hundreds of thousands of distinct CDR3 sequences, roughly 46% occurring once. Findings and limits, study-wide: What dominated the ex vivo response were HLA-C-restricted CMV-specific TCR beta clonotypes.

CDR1 SGHTA and CDR2 FQGNSA come from the germline V gene. This CDR3 region has 16 residues. V gave up 5 bases and J gave up 0 bases; unmatched junction bases: 5. Sequences were derived from cultured PBMCs, sampled from culture after CMV antigen stimulation. The V call is TRBV7-2, the J call TRBJ2-2, with 8 bases lining up with TRBD2. The sequence was obtained from a human donor in good health (CMV status not recorded). Some clones in this sample may be carry-over from other donors' samples. The CDR3: CASSHRSGANTGELFF. The CDR3 DNA is TGTGCCAGCAGCCACCGTAGCGGGGCGAACACCGGGGAGCTGTTTTTT.